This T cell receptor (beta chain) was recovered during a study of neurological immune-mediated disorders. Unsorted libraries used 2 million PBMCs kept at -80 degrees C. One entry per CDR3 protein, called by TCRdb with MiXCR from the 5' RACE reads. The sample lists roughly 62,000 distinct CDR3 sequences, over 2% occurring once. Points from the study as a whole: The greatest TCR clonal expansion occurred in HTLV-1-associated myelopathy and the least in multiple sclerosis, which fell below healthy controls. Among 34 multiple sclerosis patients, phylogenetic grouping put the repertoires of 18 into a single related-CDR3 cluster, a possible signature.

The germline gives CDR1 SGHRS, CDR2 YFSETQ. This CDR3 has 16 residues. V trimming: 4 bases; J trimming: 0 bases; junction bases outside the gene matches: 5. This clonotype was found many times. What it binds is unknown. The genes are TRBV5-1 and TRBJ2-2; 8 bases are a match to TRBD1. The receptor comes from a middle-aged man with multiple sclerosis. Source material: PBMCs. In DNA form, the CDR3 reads TGCGCCAGCAGCCACCGGACAGGGACGAACACCGGGGAGCTGTTTTTT. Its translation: CASSHRTGTNTGELFF.